This T cell receptor (beta chain) originates from a study of intratumoral heterogeneity in liver cancer. As for the study in general: Patients were mostly male, median age around 65 years.

The data were produced by immunoSEQ multiplex PCR, yet TCRdb's version contains in-frame clones alone and is incomplete. The table has 20,000 to 25,000 clones, 73% seen once; the top ten hold about a sixth. Trimming stripped 3 bases from V and 5 bases from J, with 10 bases between. This CDR3 has 13 amino acids. The germline gives CDR1 SGHTA, CDR2 FQGNSA. Sample: tumor-adjacent normal tissue, taken before any cancer treatment. This sequence joins TRBV7-2 and TRBJ2-5; possible D gene TRBD2, 5 bases. The sequence was obtained from a woman between 70 and 85 years old with hepatocellular carcinoma. CDR3 protein: CASSLAGMETQYF. The CDR3 region has the DNA TGTGCCAGCAGCTTGGCCGGGATGGAGACCCAGTACTTC.